Given below is one TCR beta chain in context. Its antigen is not identified. The donors formed part of the 120-subject validation cohort, distinct from the roughly 600-subject first cohort. These data come from a study of cytomegalovirus exposure and HLA in healthy donors. Notes on the study in general: Across donors, most TCRs were seen rarely, yet some public ones were widespread. Associated with cytomegalovirus, according to the listing, were 150 to 200 TCR beta chains. Within the approximately 130 validation repertoires, first-cohort TCR clusters tended to co-occur, according to a later analysis.

Produced via immunoSEQ multiplex PCR; TCRdb's table is partial and in-frame only. Here the sample spans hundreds of thousands of clones, about 90% being singletons. What was sequenced was PBMCs. The sequence came from a woman in her thirties in good health and CMV-seronegative.

The CDR3: CASSQDRDSGTEAFF. DNA for the CDR3: TGTGCCAGCAGCCAAGACAGGGATTCCGGGACTGAAGCTTTCTTT. The rearrangement uses TRBV14 and TRBJ1-1; D is perhaps TRBD1 (5 bases). Germline assignment: CDR1 SGHDN and CDR2 FVKESK. The CDR3 consists of 15 residues. The V end was cut by 0 bases, the J end by 5 bases, with 13 bases between.